A selection of T cell receptor beta chains follows, all from one sample in a study of T cells in Graves' hyperthyroidism and ophthalmopathy. TCRdb reanalysed the multiplex PCR reads using MiXCR and keeps one entry per CDR3 protein. This sample yields some 700,000 distinct CDR3 sequences, of which around a sixth are seen a single time; around 15% belongs to the top ten. The sequencing sample was made of blood. The source is a man aged 50-59 years with Graves' hyperthyroidism. Both conserved end residues are part of each CDR3. Each record gives: J gene, V gene, clone size, D gene, CDR3 protein, CDR3 DNA. A D gene is named only where the DNA matches it firmly. Rows give clone size only sometimes, using once, few, many, or a class for an expanded clone.

>TRBJ2-3|TRBV11-2|-|-
CASSSLLRTDTQYF
TGTGCCAGCAGCTCCTTACTTCGCACAGATACGCAGTATTTT
>TRBJ2-1|TRBV6-1|-|-
CASGEERGPSEEQFF
TGTGCCAGCGGTGAAGAAAGGGGACCGTCCGAGGAGCAGTTCTTC
>TRBJ1-5|TRBV7-9|-|-
CASSLAPSSNQPQHF
TGTGCCAGCAGCTTAGCCCCCTCAAGCAATCAGCCCCAGCATTTT
>TRBJ1-1|TRBV6-1|few|TRBD1
CASSYMSGTGDTEAFF
TGTGCCAGCAGTTATATGTCCGGGACAGGGGACACTGAAGCTTTCTTT
>TRBJ2-1|TRBV25-1|-|-
CASSNLRSSYNEQFF
TGTGCCAGCAGCAACCTGCGGAGCTCCTACAATGAGCAGTTCTTC
>TRBJ2-1|TRBV2|many|-
CASSSRRGSYNEQFF
TGTGCCAGCAGTTCGAGGCGGGGCTCCTACAATGAGCAGTTCTTC
>TRBJ2-3|TRBV27|many|TRBD2
CASSPVTSTTDTQYF
TGTGCCAGCAGTCCCGTGACTAGCACGACAGATACGCAGTATTTT
>TRBJ2-1|TRBV4-1|-|-
CASSQGPREFYNEQFF
TGCGCCAGCAGCCAAGGTCCTCGGGAGTTTTACAATGAGCAGTTCTTC
>TRBJ2-3|TRBV27|many|TRBD2
CASSSGLAGATDTQYF
TGTGCCAGCAGTTCCGGACTAGCGGGAGCGACAGATACGCAGTATTTT
>TRBJ1-1|TRBV12-3/TRBV12-4|-|TRBD1
CASSPWDRGHMNTEAFF
TGTGCCAGCAGTCCATGGGACAGAGGACACATGAACACTGAAGCTTTCTTT
>TRBJ2-1|TRBV9|many|-
CASSPGLNYNEQFF
TGTGCCAGCAGCCCGGGACTCAACTACAATGAGCAGTTCTTC
>TRBJ1-1|TRBV5-1|-|TRBD1
CASSLEPGTGNTEAFF
TGCGCCAGCAGCTTAGAACCCGGGACAGGGAACACTGAAGCTTTCTTT
>TRBJ2-2|TRBV29-1|-|-
CSVLGWNQGTGELFF
TGCAGCGTTCTAGGGTGGAACCAGGGGACCGGGGAGCTGTTTTTT
>TRBJ2-5|TRBV28|many|-
CASSSLRLNQETQYF
TGTGCCAGCAGCTCCCTTAGACTGAACCAAGAGACCCAGTACTTC
>TRBJ2-1|TRBV7-9|-|TRBD2
CASSLALLAGYNEQFF
TGTGCCAGCAGCTTAGCGCTTTTAGCGGGGTACAATGAGCAGTTCTTC
>TRBJ2-5|TRBV5-1|few|TRBD2
CASSWVTSGIIQETQYF
TGCGCCAGCAGCTGGGTGACTAGCGGGATAATACAAGAGACCCAGTACTTC
>TRBJ1-4|TRBV20-1|-|-
CSARRQGGTNEKLFF
TGCAGTGCTAGAAGGCAGGGCGGAACTAATGAAAAACTGTTTTTT
>TRBJ2-1|TRBV19|few|TRBD2
CASSIRLAGATNEQFF
TGTGCCAGTAGTATTCGACTAGCGGGAGCAACAAATGAGCAGTTCTTC
>TRBJ2-7|TRBV10-3|-|TRBD1
CATQTGVVSGEQYF
TGTGCCACTCAGACAGGGGTAGTATCGGGCGAGCAGTACTTC
>TRBJ1-5|TRBV5-5|-|-
CASSLSGAGDQPQHF
TGTGCCAGCAGCTTGAGCGGGGCCGGGGATCAGCCCCAGCATTTT
>TRBJ1-1|TRBV9|-|-
CASSPRGGFNTEAFF
TGTGCCAGCAGCCCGAGGGGGGGCTTTAACACTGAAGCTTTCTTT
>TRBJ2-3|TRBV4-1|-|-
CASSQAPTQTSTDTQYF
TGCGCCAGCAGCCAAGCCCCAACCCAGACTAGCACAGATACGCAGTATTTT
>TRBJ1-5|TRBV6-5|many|-
CASSYSSGGMNQPQHF
TGTGCCAGCAGTTACTCAAGCGGTGGGATGAATCAGCCCCAGCATTTT
>TRBJ1-1|TRBV27|many|TRBD1
CASRNTTGVDINTEAFF
TGTGCCAGCAGAAATACGACAGGGGTGGATATAAACACTGAAGCTTTCTTT
>TRBJ1-4|TRBV28|many|-
CASARTSNEKLFF
TGTGCCAGCGCCAGGACTTCTAATGAAAAACTGTTTTTT
>TRBJ1-3|TRBV20-1|few|-
CSARQTGAPGNTIYF
TGCAGTGCTAGACAGACAGGAGCTCCTGGAAACACCATATATTTT
>TRBJ1-5|TRBV6-5|-|TRBD1
CASRTGGLDQPQHF
TGTGCCAGCAGGACAGGGGGTCTGGATCAGCCCCAGCATTTT
>TRBJ2-1|TRBV19|few|-
CASSMGGGNEQFF
TGTGCCAGTAGTATGGGAGGGGGCAATGAGCAGTTCTTC
>TRBJ1-4|TRBV2|many|TRBD1
CATSLGTAGTNEKLFF
TGTGCCACCTCACTAGGGACAGCGGGGACTAATGAAAAACTGTTTTTT
>TRBJ1-6|TRBV7-9|-|-
CASSLEGDSPLHF
TGTGCCAGCAGCTTAGAGGGAGATTCACCCCTCCACTTT
>TRBJ2-7|TRBV30|few|-
CAWSPGNEQYF
TGTGCCTGGAGCCCCGGGAACGAGCAGTACTTC
>TRBJ2-7|TRBV11-2|many|TRBD2
CASTASGVLSYEQYF
TGTGCCAGCACCGCTAGCGGGGTTCTCTCCTACGAGCAGTACTTC